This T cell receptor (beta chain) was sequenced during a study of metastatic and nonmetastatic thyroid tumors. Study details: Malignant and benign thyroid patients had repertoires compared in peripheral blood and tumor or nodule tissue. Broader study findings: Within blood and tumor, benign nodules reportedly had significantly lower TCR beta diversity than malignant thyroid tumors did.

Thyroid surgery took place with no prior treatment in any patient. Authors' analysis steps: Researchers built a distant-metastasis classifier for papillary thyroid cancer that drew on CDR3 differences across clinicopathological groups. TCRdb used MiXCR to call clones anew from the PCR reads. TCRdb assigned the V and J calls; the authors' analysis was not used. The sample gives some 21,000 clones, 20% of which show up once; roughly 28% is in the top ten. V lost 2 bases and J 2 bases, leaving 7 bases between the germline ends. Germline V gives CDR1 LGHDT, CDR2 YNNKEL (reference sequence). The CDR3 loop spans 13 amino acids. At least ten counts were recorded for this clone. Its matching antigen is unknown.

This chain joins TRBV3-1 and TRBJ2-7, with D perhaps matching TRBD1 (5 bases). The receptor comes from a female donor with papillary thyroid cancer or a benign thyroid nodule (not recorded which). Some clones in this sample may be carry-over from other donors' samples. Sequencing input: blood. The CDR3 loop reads CASSQRQTYEQYF. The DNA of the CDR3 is TGTGCCAGCAGCCAACGACAGACCTACGAGCAGTACTTC.